The present TCR beta chain was sequenced within a study of cytomegalovirus exposure and HLA in healthy donors. PCR primers comprised 60 Vbeta and 13 Jbeta primers. TCRdb's copy holds only in-frame clones and misses some; the assay was immunoSEQ multiplex PCR. The data hold about 160,000 clones, with 80% to 90% observed a single time. This clone was recorded a few times. V was cut by 1 base and J by 4 bases, with 14 bases left in between. The V gene's germline CDR1 is MNHNS and CDR2 SASEGT. The CDR3 runs 16 residues. This rearrangement joins TRBV6-1 to TRBJ1-3; TRBD1 might be the D (5 bases). This TCR was recovered from a woman aged 18-29 years in good health and CMV-seronegative. The sequenced sample consisted of PBMCs. The CDR3 DNA follows: TGTGCCAGCAGTGAAGTTGGGGGGGTGTGGGGAAACACCATATATTTT. Protein product: CASSEVGGVWGNTIYF.